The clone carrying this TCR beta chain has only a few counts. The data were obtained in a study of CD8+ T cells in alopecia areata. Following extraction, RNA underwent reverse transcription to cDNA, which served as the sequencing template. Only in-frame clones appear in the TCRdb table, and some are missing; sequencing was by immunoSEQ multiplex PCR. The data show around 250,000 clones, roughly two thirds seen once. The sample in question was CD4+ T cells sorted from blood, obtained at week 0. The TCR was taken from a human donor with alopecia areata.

As DNA, the CDR3 is TGTGCCAGCTCACCTCTTGGCAGGAACACCGGGGAGCTGTTTTTT. Protein sequence: CASSPLGRNTGELFF. The rearrangement uses TRBV18 and TRBJ2-2; no firm D call. The CDR3 length is 15 residues. The ends were cut back, 3 bases at V and 1 base at J, with 9 bases in the middle. The germline V gene has CDR1 KGHSH and CDR2 LQKENI.